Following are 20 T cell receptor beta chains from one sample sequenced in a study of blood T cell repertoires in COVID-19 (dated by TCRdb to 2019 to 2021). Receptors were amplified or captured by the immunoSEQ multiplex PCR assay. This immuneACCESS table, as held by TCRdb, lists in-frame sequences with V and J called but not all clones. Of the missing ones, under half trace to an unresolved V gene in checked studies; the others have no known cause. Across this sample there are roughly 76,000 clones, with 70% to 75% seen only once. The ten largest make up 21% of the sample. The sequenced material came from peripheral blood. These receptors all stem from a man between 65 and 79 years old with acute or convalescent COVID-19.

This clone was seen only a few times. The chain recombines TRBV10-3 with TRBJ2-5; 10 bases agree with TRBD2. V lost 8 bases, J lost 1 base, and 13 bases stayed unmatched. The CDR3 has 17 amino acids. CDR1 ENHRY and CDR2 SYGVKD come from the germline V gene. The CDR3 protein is CAIAQGLAGDLQETQYF. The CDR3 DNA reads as TGTGCCATCGCCCAAGGGCTAGCGGGAGACCTCCAAGAGACCCAGTACTTC.

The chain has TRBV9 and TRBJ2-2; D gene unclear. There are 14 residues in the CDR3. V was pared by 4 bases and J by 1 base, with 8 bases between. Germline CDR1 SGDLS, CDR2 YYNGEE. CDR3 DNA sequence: TGTGCCAGCAGCAACCGACAGAACACCGGGGAGCTGTTTTTT. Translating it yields CASSNRQNTGELFF. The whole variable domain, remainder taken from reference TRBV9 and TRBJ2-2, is DSGVTQTPKHLITATGQRVTLRCSPRSGDLSVYWYQQSLDQGLQFLIQYYNGEERAKGNILERFSAQQFPDLHSELNLSSLELGDSALYFCASSNRQNTGELFFGEGSRLTVL.

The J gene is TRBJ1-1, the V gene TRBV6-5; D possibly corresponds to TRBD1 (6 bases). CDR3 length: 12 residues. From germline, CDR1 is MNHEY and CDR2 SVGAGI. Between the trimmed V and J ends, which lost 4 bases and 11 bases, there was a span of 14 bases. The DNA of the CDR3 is TGTGCCAGCAGTTCGGTTACAGGGATCGCTTTCTTT. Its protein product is CASSSVTGIAFF.

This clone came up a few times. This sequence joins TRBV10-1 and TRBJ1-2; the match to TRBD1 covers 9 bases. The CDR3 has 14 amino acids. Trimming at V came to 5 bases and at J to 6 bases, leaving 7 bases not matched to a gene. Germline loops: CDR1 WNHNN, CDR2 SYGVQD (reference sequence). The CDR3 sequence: CASSPGQGRDGYTF. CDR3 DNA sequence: TGCGCCAGCAGTCCGGGACAGGGAAGGGATGGCTACACCTTC.

The CDR3, as DNA: TGCGCCAGCAGCCAGGAAGGGGGAATGAGGGCTGAAGCTTTCTTT. Protein product: CASSQEGGMRAEAFF. J is TRBJ1-1 and V is TRBV4-3, with D perhaps matching TRBD1 (6 bases). Germline V gene data show CDR1 as LGHNA and CDR2 as YSLEER. The CDR3 spans 15 residues. V was shortened by 3 bases and J by 6 bases, with 17 bases between the two germline ends.

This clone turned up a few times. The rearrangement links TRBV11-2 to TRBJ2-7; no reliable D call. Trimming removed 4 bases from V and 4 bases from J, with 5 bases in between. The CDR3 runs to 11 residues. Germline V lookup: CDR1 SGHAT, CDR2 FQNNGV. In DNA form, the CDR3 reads TGTGCCAGCAGCTCCCTTTACGAGCAGTACTTC. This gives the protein CASSSLYEQYF.

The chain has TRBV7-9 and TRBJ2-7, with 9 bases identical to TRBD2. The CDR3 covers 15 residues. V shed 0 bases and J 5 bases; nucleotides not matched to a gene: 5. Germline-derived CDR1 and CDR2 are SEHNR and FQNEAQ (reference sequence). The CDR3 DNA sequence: TGTGCCAGCAGCTTAGCCCTAGCGGGATATCACGAGCAGTACTTC. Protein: CASSLALAGYHEQYF.

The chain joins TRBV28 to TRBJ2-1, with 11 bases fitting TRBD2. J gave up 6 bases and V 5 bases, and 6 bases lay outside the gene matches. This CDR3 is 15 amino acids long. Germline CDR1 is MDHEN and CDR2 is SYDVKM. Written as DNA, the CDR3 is TGTGCCAGCAGTCCGCAGACTAGCGGGATCAATGAGCAGTTCTTC. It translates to CASSPQTSGINEQFF.

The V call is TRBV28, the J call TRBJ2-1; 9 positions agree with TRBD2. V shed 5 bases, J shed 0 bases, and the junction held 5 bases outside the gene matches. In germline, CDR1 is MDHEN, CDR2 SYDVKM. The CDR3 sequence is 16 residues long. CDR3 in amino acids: CASSLLTSGSYNEQFF. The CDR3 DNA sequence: TGTGCCAGCAGTCTCCTGACTAGCGGCTCCTACAATGAGCAGTTCTTC.

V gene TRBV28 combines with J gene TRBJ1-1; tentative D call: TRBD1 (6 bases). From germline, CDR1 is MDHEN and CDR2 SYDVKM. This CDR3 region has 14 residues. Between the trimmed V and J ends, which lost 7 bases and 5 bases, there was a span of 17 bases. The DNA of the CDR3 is TGTGCCAGCACCTCCCCGGGGGGCTGGACTGAAGCTTTCTTT. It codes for CASTSPGGWTEAFF.

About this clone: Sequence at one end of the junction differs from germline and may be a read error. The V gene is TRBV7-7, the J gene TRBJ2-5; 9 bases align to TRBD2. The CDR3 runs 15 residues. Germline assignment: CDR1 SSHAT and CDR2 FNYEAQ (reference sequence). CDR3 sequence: CASSLLAGSQETQYF. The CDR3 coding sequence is TGTGCTAGCAGCTTACTAGCGGGCTCTCAAGAGACCCAGTACTTC.

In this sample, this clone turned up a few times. The CDR3 here is CASSIRGRGPTEAFF. CDR3 DNA: TGTGCCAGTAGTATCAGAGGCAGGGGGCCCACTGAAGCTTTCTTT. The chain recombines TRBV19 with TRBJ1-1, with TRBD1 matching over 8 bases. Trimming cost V 3 bases and J 4 bases; bases outside gene matches: 7. Germline CDR1 is LNHDA and CDR2 is SQIVND (reference sequence). There are 15 residues in the CDR3.

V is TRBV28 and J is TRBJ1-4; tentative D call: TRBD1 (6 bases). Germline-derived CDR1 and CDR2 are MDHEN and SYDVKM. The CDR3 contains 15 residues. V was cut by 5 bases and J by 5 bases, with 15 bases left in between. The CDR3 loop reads CASSGRGHRNEKLFF. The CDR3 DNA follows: TGTGCCAGCAGTGGCAGGGGACACCGGAATGAAAAACTGTTTTTT.

CDR3 amino acids: CASSYRRGEQYF. CDR3 bases: TGTGCCAGCAGCTATCGAAGGGGCGAGCAGTACTTC. The genes are TRBV5-4 and TRBJ2-7, with a weak D call TRBD1 (5 bases). The CDR3 sequence is 12 residues long. Germline values: CDR1 SGHNT, CDR2 YYREEE (reference sequence). The V end lost 3 bases, the J end lost 6 bases, and 10 bases lay between the germline ends. The full variable domain, completed using reference TRBV5-4 and TRBJ2-7, is ETGVTQSPTHLIKTRGQQVTLRCSSQSGHNTVSWYQQALGQGPQFIFQYYREEENGRGNFPPRFSGLQFPNYSSELNVNALELDDSALYLCASSYRRGEQYFGPGTRLTVT.

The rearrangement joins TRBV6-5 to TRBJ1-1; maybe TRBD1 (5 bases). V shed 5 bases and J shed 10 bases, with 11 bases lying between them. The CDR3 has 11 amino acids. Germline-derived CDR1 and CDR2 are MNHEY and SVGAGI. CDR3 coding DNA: TGTGCCAGCAGTACTACAGGATCAGCTTTCTTT. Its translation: CASSTTGSAFF.

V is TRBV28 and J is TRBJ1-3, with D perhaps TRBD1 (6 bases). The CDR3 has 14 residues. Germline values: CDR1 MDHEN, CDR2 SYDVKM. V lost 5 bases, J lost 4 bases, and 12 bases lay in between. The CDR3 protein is CASSPQDRGNTIYF. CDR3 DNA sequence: TGTGCCAGCAGTCCTCAGGACAGAGGAAACACCATATATTTT. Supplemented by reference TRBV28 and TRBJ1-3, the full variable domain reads DVKVTQSSRYLVKRTGEKVFLECVQDMDHENMFWYRQDPGLGLRLIYFSYDVKMKEKGDIPEGYSVSREKKERFSLILESASTNQTSMYLCASSPQDRGNTIYFGEGSWLTVV.

CDR3 DNA: TGTGCCAGCAACAGTAACTCTGGAAACACCATATATTTT. Its protein product is CASNSNSGNTIYF. The V gene is TRBV6-6, the J gene TRBJ1-3; no firm D call. CDR1 and CDR2 from the germline V gene are MNHNY and SVGAGI (reference sequence). Trimming stripped 7 bases from V and 0 bases from J, with 7 bases between. The CDR3 loop spans 13 amino acids.

DNA of the CDR3: TGTGCCAGCAGTTATTTAGCGGGGTCAGCCTACAATGAGCAGTTCTTC. Its translation: CASSYLAGSAYNEQFF. This chain joins TRBV6-6 and TRBJ2-1; 8 bases agree with TRBD2. The germline V gene has CDR1 MNHNY and CDR2 SVGAGI (reference sequence). Germline trimming cut 3 bases from V and 2 bases from J; bases unmatched to any gene: 6. The CDR3 is 16 amino acids.

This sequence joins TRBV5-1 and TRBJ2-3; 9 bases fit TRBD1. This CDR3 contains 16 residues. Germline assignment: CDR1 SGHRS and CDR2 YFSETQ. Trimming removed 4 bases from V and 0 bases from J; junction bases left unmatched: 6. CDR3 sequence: CASSPGQGISTDTQYF. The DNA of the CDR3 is TGCGCCAGCAGCCCTGGACAGGGGATTAGCACAGATACGCAGTATTTT.

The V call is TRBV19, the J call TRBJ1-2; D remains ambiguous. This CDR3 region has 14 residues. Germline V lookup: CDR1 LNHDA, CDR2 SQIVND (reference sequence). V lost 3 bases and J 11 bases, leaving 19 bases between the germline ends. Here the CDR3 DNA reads TGTGCCAGTAGTATCATAGGAACGGGGAAAGGATACACCTTC. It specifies CASSIIGTGKGYTF.